This T cell receptor (beta chain) was captured in a study of cytomegalovirus exposure and HLA in healthy donors. Study overall: Some 77 million unique TCRs from HLA-typed donors were held in an early release of data. Study outcomes and limitations: Later analysis showed most CMV-associated TCR beta chains appearing HLA-restricted. What was likely a sequencing artifact was a cluster of highly shared sequence variants.

The PCR contained 60 Vbeta and 13 Jbeta primers. Source study methods: Later analysis identified approximately 80 million unique TCR beta chains, some 10 million shared. This table comes from immunoSEQ multiplex PCR, and its TCRdb copy is limited to in-frame clones, with some not included. Clone size and the V and J calls come from that table; the DNA yielded D and trimming. The sample has about 130,000 clones; under 85% are singletons. This CDR3 spans 14 amino acids. V was shortened by 2 bases and J by 5 bases, with 13 bases between the two germline ends. Germline CDR1 MNHEY, CDR2 SMNVEV (reference sequence). Comments on this clone: Its specificity is unknown.

This receptor was identified in a woman between 45 and 60 years old in good health and CMV-seropositive. The chain is built from TRBV27 and TRBJ2-7; maybe TRBD1 (5 bases). Sequenced: PBMCs. DNA for the CDR3: TGTGCCAGCAGTTTAATATTCGGACAAAACGAGCAGTACTTC. Its translation is CASSLIFGQNEQYF.